This T cell receptor (beta chain) was captured by sequencing in a study of T-cell memory formation after mild COVID-19. In the study overall: TCR clusters showed largely donor specificity.

As concerns this clonotype: The antigen is not known.

Libraries for TCRalpha and TCRbeta carried sample barcodes and unique molecular identifiers via 5'RACE. TCRdb recomputed calls from the 5' RACE reads with MiXCR, one row per CDR3 protein. The sample includes around 440,000 distinct CDR3 sequences, about 20% seen only once; the top ten take over 9%. This CDR3 has 18 residues. Losses at the gene ends were 1 base for V and 2 bases for J; bases not matched to a gene: 10. Study-wide results and limits: Memory sampled before infection contained some responding clones, suggesting cross-reactive memory joined.

The sequenced sample consisted of PBMCs or a T cell subset sorted from them (not recorded which). The TCR originated in an adult woman who had mild COVID-19 (a few samples of this study predate the infection). Cell type and time point are not known. The rearrangement links TRBV12-3 or TRBV12-4 to TRBJ2-3; TRBD2 matches 9 bases. The CDR3 nucleotides read TGTGCCAGCAGTTTAGGCCCGGGACTAGCCGAGAACACAGATACGCAGTATTTT. It yields the protein CASSLGPGLAENTDTQYF.